Reported below is one T cell receptor (beta chain). The CDR3 is 17 amino acids. The germline V gene encodes CDR1 MNHEY and CDR2 SMNVEV (reference sequence). V lost 6 bases, J lost 5 bases, and 11 bases stayed unmatched. This sample was included in a study of blood T cell repertoires in COVID-19. About the study: Samples came from the United States, Italy and Spain, spanning acute and convalescent COVID-19. T cells, B-cell-depleted T cells, or PBMCs supplied cDNA or gDNA.

As handled by the study authors: Estimates of nucleated cell counts were drawn from the amplification of reference gene primers. Sequenced by immunoSEQ multiplex PCR; TCRdb stores in-frame clones only, minus some. The DNA gave D and trimming, while V, J and clone size come from that table. The sample lists some 300,000 clones, around 88% occurring once. The clonotype originates from a woman under 40 who had recovered from COVID-19. Sequencing input: peripheral blood. The chain couples TRBV27 to TRBJ2-6; 9 positions match TRBD1. The CDR3 DNA sequence: TGTGCCAGCAGAGACCCGGGACAGGGCGGGAGGGCCAACGTCCTGACTTTC. Residues: CASRDPGQGGRANVLTF.